This TCR beta chain was found in a study of response to subunit inactivated influenza vaccine. In TCRdb, the RT-PCR reads were re-called with MiXCR into one record per CDR3 protein. Counted here are roughly 500,000 distinct CDR3 sequences, roughly 25% occurring once; the ten biggest clones make up 2.5% to 3%. CDR3 length: 17 residues. V shed 5 bases and J shed 6 bases, with 22 bases lying between them. These data are also associated with another study on T cells expressing NK-cell markers. From that study: 5'RACE template switching with UMIs produced the TCR beta cDNA. In several experiments, sorting was confined to alpha-beta TCR T cells through use of an anti-gamma-delta TCR antibody. These clonotypes also led the CD3+CD56-NKG2C+ fraction in a handful of donors. The HCMV specificity of the expanded NKG2C+ T cell clones stayed unresolved.

The source was CD4+ T cells sorted from PBMCs, collected 12 days after vaccination. This chain joins TRBV12-3 or TRBV12-4 and TRBJ2-2; perhaps TRBD1 as D (5 bases). This clonotype was obtained from a man aged 50-60 years who received an inactivated influenza vaccine. CDR3 in amino acids: CASSPRRWGGYAGELFF. Here the CDR3 DNA reads TGTGCCAGCAGTCCCAGACGCTGGGGCGGCTATGCCGGGGAGCTGTTTTTT.